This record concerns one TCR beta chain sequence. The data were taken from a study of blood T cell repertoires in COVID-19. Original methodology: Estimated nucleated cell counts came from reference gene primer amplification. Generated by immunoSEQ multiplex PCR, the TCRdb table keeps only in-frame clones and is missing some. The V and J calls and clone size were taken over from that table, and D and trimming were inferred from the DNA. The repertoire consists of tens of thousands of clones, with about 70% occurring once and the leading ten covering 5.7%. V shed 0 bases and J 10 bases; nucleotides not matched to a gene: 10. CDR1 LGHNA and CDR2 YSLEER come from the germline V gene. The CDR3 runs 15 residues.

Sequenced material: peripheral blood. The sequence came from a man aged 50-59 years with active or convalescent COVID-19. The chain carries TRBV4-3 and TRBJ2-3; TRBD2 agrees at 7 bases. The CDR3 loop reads CASSQDAHGGVAQYF. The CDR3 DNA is TGCGCCAGCAGCCAAGACGCACATGGGGGGGTTGCGCAGTATTTT.